Detailed here is one T cell receptor beta chain. Per germline, CDR1 SGHTS and CDR2 YDEGEE. This CDR3 has 16 amino acids. V trimming: 2 bases; J trimming: 7 bases; junction bases outside the gene matches: 6. The table came from immunoSEQ multiplex PCR; TCRdb's copy has only in-frame clones and leaves some out. The table includes a few hundred thousand clones, approximately 84% detected once. This entry comes from a study of blood T cell repertoires in COVID-19. Study overall: Researchers got acute and convalescent COVID-19 samples from the United States, Italy and Spain. From T cells, B-cell-depleted T cells, or PBMCs came the material, which was cDNA or gDNA.

Specimen: PBMCs or T cells enriched from blood (not recorded which). The receptor's source is a woman aged 18-35 years who had recovered from COVID-19. The chain combines TRBV5-8 with TRBJ2-1, with TRBD2 matching over 13 bases. The CDR3 nucleotides read TGTGCCAGCAGCTTTGGGGCGACTAGCGGGAGGAATGAGCAGTTCTTC. It is translated as CASSFGATSGRNEQFF.